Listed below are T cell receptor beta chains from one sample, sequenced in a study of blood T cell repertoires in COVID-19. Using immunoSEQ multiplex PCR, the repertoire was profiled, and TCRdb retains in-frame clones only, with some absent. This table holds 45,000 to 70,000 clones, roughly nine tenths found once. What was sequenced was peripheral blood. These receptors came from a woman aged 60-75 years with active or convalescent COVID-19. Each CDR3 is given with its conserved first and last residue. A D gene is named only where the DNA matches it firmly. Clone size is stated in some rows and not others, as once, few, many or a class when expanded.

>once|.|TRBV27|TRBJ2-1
TGTGCCAGCAGTTCCGGACTATACAACTACAATGAGCAGTTCTTC
CASSSGLYNYNEQFF
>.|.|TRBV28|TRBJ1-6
TGTGCCAGCAGTTCTAGGGGGTACGATAATTCACCCCTCCACTTT
CASSSRGYDNSPLHF
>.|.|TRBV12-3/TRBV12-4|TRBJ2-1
TGTGCCAGCAGTTTAAGGGGAAGAAAGTTCTTC
CASSLRGRKFF
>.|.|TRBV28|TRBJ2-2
TGTGCCAGCAGAGTACAGGGCTACACCGGGGAGCTGTTTTTT
CASRVQGYTGELFF
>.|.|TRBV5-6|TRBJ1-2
TGTGCCAGCAACACCGGGACAAACGGCTACACCTTC
CASNTGTNGYTF
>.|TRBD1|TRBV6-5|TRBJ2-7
TGTGCCAGCAGTTACCGGGACAGCTGGTACTTC
CASSYRDSWYF
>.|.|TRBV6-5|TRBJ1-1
TGTGCCAGCAGTAATACAAGGAACACTGAAGCTTTCTTT
CASSNTRNTEAFF
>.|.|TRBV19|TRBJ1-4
TGTGCCAGTAGTATTGGGGCGGATGCAACTAATGAAAAACTGTTTTTT
CASSIGADATNEKLFF
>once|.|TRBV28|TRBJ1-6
TGTGCCAGCATTCGGGACATGGGTATGGGGACACCCCTCCACTTT
CASIRDMGMGTPLHF
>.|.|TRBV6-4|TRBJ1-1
TGTGCCAGCAGTCTAACAGGGACGACTGAAGCTTTCTTT
CASSLTGTTEAFF
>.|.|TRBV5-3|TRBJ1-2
TGTGCCAGAAGAAATATCATCGTAGCGGGCAAGAAGAACTATGGCTACACCTTC
CARRNIIVAGKKNYGYTF
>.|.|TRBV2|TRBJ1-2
TGTGCCAGCAGTGACTCCTACAGGGCCTATGGCTACACCTTC
CASSDSYRAYGYTF
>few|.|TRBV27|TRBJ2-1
TGTGCCAGCAGTCCGACCGACACCGACAATGAGCAGTTCTTC
CASSPTDTDNEQFF
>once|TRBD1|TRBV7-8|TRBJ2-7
TGTGCCAGCAGTTCGGGACAGAGCTACGAGCAGTACTTC
CASSSGQSYEQYF
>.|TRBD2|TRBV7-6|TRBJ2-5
TGTGCCAGCAGCTCGGGGGGAGCAGAGACCCAGTACTTC
CASSSGGAETQYF
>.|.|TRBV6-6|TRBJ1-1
TGTGCCAGCAGTTTCCCAGGGGTTGGCACTGAAGCTTTCTTT
CASSFPGVGTEAFF
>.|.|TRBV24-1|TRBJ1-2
TGTGCCACCAGTGATCCAACTCGGGAGGGGAACTATGGCTACACCTTC
CATSDPTREGNYGYTF
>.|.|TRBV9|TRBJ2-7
TGTGCCAGCAGCGTAGACGTCTCTAGCTCCTACGAGCAGTACTTC
CASSVDVSSSYEQYF
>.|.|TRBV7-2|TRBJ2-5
TGTGCCAGCAGCTTAGGCGGGCAGCAAGAGACCCAGTACTTC
CASSLGGQQETQYF
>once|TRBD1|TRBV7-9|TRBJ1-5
TGTGCCAGCAGCCCACCCCCCGACAGGGGGCTTAATCAGCCCCAGCATTTT
CASSPPPDRGLNQPQHF
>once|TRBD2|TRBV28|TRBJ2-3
TGTGCCAGCAGTTTAGAACCCAGCGGGGGCCGCTCGTTCACAGATACGCAGTATTTT
CASSLEPSGGRSFTDTQYF
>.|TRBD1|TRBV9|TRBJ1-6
TGTGCCAGCAGCGTAGGTGAGACAGGGAATTCACCCCTCCACTTT
CASSVGETGNSPLHF
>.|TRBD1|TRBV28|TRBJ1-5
TGTGCCAGCAGTTTAGGGACAGGGAATCAGCCCCAGCATTTT
CASSLGTGNQPQHF
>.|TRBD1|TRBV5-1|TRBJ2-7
TGCGCCAGCAGCTTGCAGGCAGGGGGCGAGCAGTACTTC
CASSLQAGGEQYF
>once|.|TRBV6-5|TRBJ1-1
TGTGCCAGCAGGACAGGTCTGAACACTGAAGCTTTCTTT
CASRTGLNTEAFF
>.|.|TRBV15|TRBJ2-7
TGTGCCACCAGCAGAGAGGGAGTCGAGCAGTACTTC
CATSREGVEQYF
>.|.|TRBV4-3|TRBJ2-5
TGCGCCAGCAGGAACATGCCTCAAGAGACCCAGTACTTC
CASRNMPQETQYF
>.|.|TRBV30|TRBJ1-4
TGTGCCTGGAGTGAAAAACGGGACATTAATGAAAAACTGTTTTTT
CAWSEKRDINEKLFF
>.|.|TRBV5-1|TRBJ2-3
TGCGCCAGCAGCTTGGTCCTGGGGGGGCCCAGCACAGATACGCAGTATTTT
CASSLVLGGPSTDTQYF
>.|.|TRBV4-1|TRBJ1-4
TGCGCCAGCAGCCAACAGGGGAATGATGAAAAACTGTTTTTT
CASSQQGNDEKLFF
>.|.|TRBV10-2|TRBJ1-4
TGCGCCAGCAGCGGGGCGGGGGGCGTTGAAAAACTGTTTTTT
CASSGAGGVEKLFF
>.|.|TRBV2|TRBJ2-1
TGTGCCAGCAGTGAACTGGTAGCGCGCTCCTACAATGAGCAGTTCTTC
CASSELVARSYNEQFF
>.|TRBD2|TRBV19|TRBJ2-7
TGTGCCAGTAGTATCTGGGCGGGAGCCACTCCCTACGAGCAGTACTTC
CASSIWAGATPYEQYF
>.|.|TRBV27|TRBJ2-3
TGTGCCAGCAGCCAGCGGGCCTACACAGATACGCAGTATTTT
CASSQRAYTDTQYF
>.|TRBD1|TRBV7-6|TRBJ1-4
TGTGCCAGCAGCTTAGAGGGACAGCTTAATGAAAAACTGTTTTTT
CASSLEGQLNEKLFF
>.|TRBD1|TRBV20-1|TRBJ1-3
TGCAGTGCTAGTCAGAATTTGGGGACAGGCCGCTCTGGAAACACCATATATTTT
CSASQNLGTGRSGNTIYF
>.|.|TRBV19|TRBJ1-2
TGTGCCACGTCCGGGAGGTTCTATGGCTACACCTTC
CATSGRFYGYTF